Listed below are T cell receptor beta chains from one sample, sequenced in a study of cytomegalovirus exposure and HLA in healthy donors. Repertoires were generated with immunoSEQ multiplex PCR, while TCRdb's copy carries only in-frame clones and drops some. The repertoire holds some 120,000 clones, with about 70% as singletons. The sample taken for sequencing was PBMCs. These TCRs come from a woman in her 40s in good health and CMV-seropositive. The CDR3 runs from the conserved cysteine through the conserved F or W. A D gene is named only where the DNA matches it firmly. Clone size appears in some rows only: once, few, many, or a class for an expanded clone.

d_call,j_call,v_call,clone_size,cdr3_length,cdr3_aa,cdr3_nt
.,TRBJ2-7,TRBV9,.,14,CASSADSRTYEQYF,TGTGCCAGCAGCGCCGACAGTCGAACCTACGAGCAGTACTTC
TRBD2,TRBJ2-7,TRBV19,.,15,CASSETSGAAYEQYF,TGTGCCAGTAGTGAGACTAGCGGGGCAGCCTACGAGCAGTACTTC
TRBD1,TRBJ1-4,TRBV28,.,17,CASSFTGALPTNEKLFF,TGTGCCAGCAGTTTCACAGGGGCGCTACCAACTAATGAAAAACTGTTTTTT
.,TRBJ1-2,TRBV10-3,.,13,CAISVRVNYGYTF,TGTGCCATCAGTGTGCGGGTTAACTATGGCTACACCTTC
TRBD1,TRBJ2-7,TRBV14,.,17,CASSLRRTGSNFYEQYF,TGTGCCAGCAGCCTAAGACGGACAGGGTCTAATTTCTACGAGCAGTACTTC
TRBD1,TRBJ2-7,TRBV7-9,.,13,CASSLGTAYEQYF,TGTGCCAGCAGCTTGGGGACAGCTTACGAGCAGTACTTC
.,TRBJ2-1,TRBV19,.,15,CASSLGWSSYNEQFF,TGTGCCAGTAGTTTAGGCTGGAGCTCCTACAATGAGCAGTTCTTC
TRBD1,TRBJ2-3,TRBV28,.,16,CASSSAGGPSTDTQYF,TGTGCCAGCAGTTCGGCAGGGGGCCCTAGCACAGATACGCAGTATTTT
.,TRBJ1-1,TRBV9,.,15,CASSVEGTPNTEAFF,TGTGCCAGCAGCGTGGAGGGTACCCCGAACACTGAAGCTTTCTTT
.,TRBJ2-1,TRBV5-1,once,13,CASSSPGYNEQFF,TGCGCCAGCAGCAGCCCCGGCTACAATGAGCAGTTCTTC
TRBD1,TRBJ2-7,TRBV9,.,13,CASSKTGGSEQYF,TGTGCCAGCAGCAAAACAGGGGGCTCCGAGCAGTACTTC
TRBD2,TRBJ2-2,TRBV6-5,.,15,CVSKGGLANTGELFF,TGTGTCTCTAAAGGAGGACTAGCGAACACCGGGGAGCTGTTTTTT
.,TRBJ1-5,TRBV5-8,.,15,CASSLKAQGRQPQHF,TGTGCCAGCAGTTTGAAAGCTCAGGGGCGGCAGCCCCAGCATTTT
.,TRBJ2-1,TRBV19,.,15,CASSSIGQVDNEQFF,TGTGCCAGTAGTAGTATAGGTCAGGTGGACAATGAGCAGTTCTTC
.,TRBJ1-3,TRBV9,few,15,CASSLTGNPGNTIYF,TGTGCCAGCAGTCTAACAGGGAACCCGGGAAACACCATATATTTT
.,TRBJ2-5,TRBV28,.,15,CASSPHRREKETQYF,TGTGCCAGCAGTCCCCATAGAAGAGAAAAAGAGACCCAGTACTTC
.,TRBJ1-2,TRBV28,.,14,CASSPQGTVYGYTF,TGTGCCAGCAGTCCCCAGGGCACCGTCTATGGCTACACCTTC
TRBD1,TRBJ1-1,TRBV19,.,15,CASRKLTGPGTEAFF,TGTGCCAGTAGAAAACTGACAGGGCCAGGCACTGAAGCTTTCTTT
TRBD1,TRBJ1-4,TRBV2,.,14,CASSKQGAGEKLFF,TGTGCCAGCAGCAAACAGGGGGCGGGGGAAAAACTGTTTTTT
.,TRBJ2-7,TRBV20-1,.,10,CSATPDEQYF,TGCAGTGCTACTCCGGACGAGCAGTACTTC
TRBD2,TRBJ2-3,TRBV9,.,16,CASSIQSGGAPDTQYF,TGTGCCAGCAGCATACAGAGCGGGGGGGCACCGGATACGCAGTATTTT
.,TRBJ2-3,TRBV2,.,14,CATHRGLSTDTQYF,TGTGCCACCCATAGGGGGTTGAGCACAGATACGCAGTATTTT
TRBD2,TRBJ2-5,TRBV4-2,.,17,CASSQGQRGGRGETQYF,TGTGCCAGCAGCCAAGGACAGCGGGGGGGTCGAGGGGAGACCCAGTACTTC
TRBD1,TRBJ2-7,TRBV28,.,14,CASSLWGTGPAQYF,TGTGCCAGCAGTTTATGGGGGACAGGTCCGGCGCAGTACTTC
TRBD1,TRBJ1-1,TRBV7-6,.,15,CASSLSGGMNTEAFF,TGTGCCAGCAGCTTATCAGGGGGAATGAACACTGAAGCTTTCTTT
.,TRBJ1-1,TRBV28,.,13,CASSITLPAEAFF,TGTGCCAGCAGTATCACCCTCCCAGCTGAAGCTTTCTTT
.,TRBJ1-3,TRBV4-2,.,17,CASSQVQPGSSGNTIYF,TGTGCCAGCAGCCAAGTCCAGCCGGGGAGCTCTGGAAACACCATATATTTT
.,TRBJ1-3,TRBV15,.,15,CATSRAPSTGNTIYF,TGTGCCACCAGCAGAGCTCCTTCCACAGGAAACACCATATATTTT
.,TRBJ1-1,TRBV6-4,.,14,CASSDSSRGTEAFF,TGTGCCAGCAGTGACTCAAGTCGGGGAACTGAAGCTTTCTTT
.,TRBJ1-1,TRBV14,.,16,CASSQVGAGMNTEAFF,TGTGCCAGCAGCCAAGTTGGGGCGGGGATGAACACTGAAGCTTTCTTT